This TCR beta chain was recorded in a study of T-cell reconstitution after alpha-beta-depleted transplantation in children. TCRbeta library preparation incorporated unique molecular identifiers. TCRdb processed the PCR reads anew with MiXCR; each CDR3 protein has one entry. The data show some 340,000 distinct CDR3 sequences, under 13% seen once. V dropped 6 bases and J dropped 10; count of bases not matched to a gene: 9. Looked up from germline, CDR1 is SNHLY and CDR2 is FYNNEI. The CDR3 runs 13 residues. Of note for this clonotype: A much bigger clone sits one base away, suggesting this may be a read error.

The chain employs TRBV2 and TRBJ2-1; 7 nucleotides match TRBD1. This specimen consisted of PBMCs from the stem cell graft donor, obtained from the stem cell graft. The source is a human donor who donated a stem cell graft to a child with acute lymphoblastic leukemia. CDR3 region: CASRTDRVREQFF. The CDR3 DNA reads as TGTGCCAGCAGGACTGACAGGGTGAGGGAGCAGTTCTTC.